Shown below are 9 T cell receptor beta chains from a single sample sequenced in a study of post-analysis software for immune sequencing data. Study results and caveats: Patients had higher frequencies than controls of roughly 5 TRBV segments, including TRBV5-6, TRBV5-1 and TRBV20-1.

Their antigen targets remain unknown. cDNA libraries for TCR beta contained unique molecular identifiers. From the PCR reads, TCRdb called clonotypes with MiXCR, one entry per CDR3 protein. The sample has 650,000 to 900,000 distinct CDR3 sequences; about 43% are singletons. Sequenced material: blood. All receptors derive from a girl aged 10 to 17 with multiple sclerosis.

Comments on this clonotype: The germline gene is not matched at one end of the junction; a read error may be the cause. The CDR3 region has the DNA TGTGCTAGCAGCTTAGAGGAAGGGTGGGAGACCCGGTACTTC. The encoded protein is CASSLEEGWETRYF. This rearrangement joins TRBV7-7 to TRBJ2-5, with a possible D match to TRBD2 (5 bases). Germline lookup yields CDR1 SSHAT and CDR2 FNYEAQ (reference sequence). This CDR3 region has 14 residues.

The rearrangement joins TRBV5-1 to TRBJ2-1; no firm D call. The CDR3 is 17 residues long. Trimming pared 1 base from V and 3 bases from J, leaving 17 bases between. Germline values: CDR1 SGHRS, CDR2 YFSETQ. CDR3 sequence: CASSLMSGASDYNEQFF. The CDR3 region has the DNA TGCGCCAGCAGCTTGATGTCTGGTGCCAGCGACTACAATGAGCAGTTCTTC.

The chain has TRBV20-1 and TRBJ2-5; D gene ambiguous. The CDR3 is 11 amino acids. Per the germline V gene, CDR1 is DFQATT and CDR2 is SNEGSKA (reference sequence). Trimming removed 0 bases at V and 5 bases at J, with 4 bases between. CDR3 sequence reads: CSAREAETQYF. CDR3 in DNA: TGCAGTGCTAGAGAGGCGGAGACCCAGTACTTC.

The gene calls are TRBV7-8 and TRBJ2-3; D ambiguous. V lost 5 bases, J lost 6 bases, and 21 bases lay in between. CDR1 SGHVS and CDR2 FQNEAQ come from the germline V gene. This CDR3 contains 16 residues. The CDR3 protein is CASSPWASPISDTQYF. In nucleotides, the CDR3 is TGTGCCAGCAGCCCTTGGGCATCCCCGATAAGCGATACGCAGTATTTT.

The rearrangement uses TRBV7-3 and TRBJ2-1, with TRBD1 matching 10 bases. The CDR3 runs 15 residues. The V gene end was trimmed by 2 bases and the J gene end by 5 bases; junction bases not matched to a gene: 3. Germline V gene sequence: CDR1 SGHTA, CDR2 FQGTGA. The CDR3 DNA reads TGTGCCAGCAGCTTATATGGGACAGGGGACAATGAGCAGTTCTTC. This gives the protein CASSLYGTGDNEQFF. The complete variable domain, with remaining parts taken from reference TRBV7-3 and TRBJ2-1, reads GAGVSQTPSNKVTEKGKYVELRCDPISGHTALYWYRQSLGQGPEFLIYFQGTGAADDSGLPNDRFFAVRPEGSVSTLKIQRTERGDSAVYLCASSLYGTGDNEQFFGPGTRLTVL.

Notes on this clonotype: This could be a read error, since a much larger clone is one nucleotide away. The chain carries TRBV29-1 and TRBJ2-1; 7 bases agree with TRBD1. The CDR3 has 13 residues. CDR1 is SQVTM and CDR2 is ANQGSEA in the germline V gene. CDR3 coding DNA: TGCAGCGTCGGAAGACAGGGATACAAGGAGCAGTTCTTC. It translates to CSVGRQGYKEQFF.

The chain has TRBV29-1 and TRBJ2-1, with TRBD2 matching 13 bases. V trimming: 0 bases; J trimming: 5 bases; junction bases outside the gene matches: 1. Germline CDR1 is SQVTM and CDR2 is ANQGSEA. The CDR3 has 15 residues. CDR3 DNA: TGCAGCGTTGAAGAAGGGACTAGCGGGAACAATGAGCAGTTCTTC. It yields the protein CSVEEGTSGNNEQFF.

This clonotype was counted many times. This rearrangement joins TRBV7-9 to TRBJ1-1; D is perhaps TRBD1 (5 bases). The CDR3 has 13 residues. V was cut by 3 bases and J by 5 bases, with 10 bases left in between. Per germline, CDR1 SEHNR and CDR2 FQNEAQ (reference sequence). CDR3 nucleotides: TGTGCCAGCAGCTTGTCGGGGGGAACTGAAGCTTTCTTT. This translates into CASSLSGGTEAFF.

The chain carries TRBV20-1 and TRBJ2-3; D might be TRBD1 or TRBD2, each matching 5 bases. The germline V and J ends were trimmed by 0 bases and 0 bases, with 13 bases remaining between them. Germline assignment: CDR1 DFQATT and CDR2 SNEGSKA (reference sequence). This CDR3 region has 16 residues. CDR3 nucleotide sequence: TGCAGTGCTAGAGATCGGGTCAGGGAGAGCACAGATACGCAGTATTTT. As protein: CSARDRVRESTDTQYF.